This T cell receptor beta chain was documented in a study of T cell responses to AZD1222 COVID-19 vaccine listed by TCRdb under 2021. For context, the study as a whole: AZD1222 recipients given second doses at about 4 weeks or at about 12 weeks were pooled, since spike-specific TCR depth and breadth were not found to differ between the two schedules. TCR sequencing was performed for more than 230 trial participants, of whom around 200 were given two doses of AZD1222 and around 25 were given two doses of MenACWY control vaccine. Trial participants were enrolled into age subgroups of 18-55, 56-69 and 70-plus years, which contained around 150, 28 and 57 TCR-sequenced participants, respectively. The paper's findings and limits, for the study overall: Conclusions about previously exposed vaccinees are limited because only a handful of AZD1222 recipients were SARS-CoV-2 seropositive at baseline. The vaccine-associated CD4 TCRs covered the entire spike protein, and the dominant responses fell in regions 160-218 and 743-854. In the small 56-69-year group, the increase in depth fell short of significance, most likely because of low power. Spike-specific TCR breadth and depth rose significantly after two AZD1222 doses compared with day 0 and with MenACWY recipients. Participants were mostly white British, with more females than males. The authors suggested clonal diversity may have been underestimated. Because no day 14 peak-response samples were available, the repertoires could be characterized only after the peak T cell response. Reportedly, almost half of the unique spike-specific TCRs recognized epitopes lying outside the regions that are mutated in the B.1.351 and B.1.1.7 variants.

The CDR3 regions of human TCRbeta chains were analyzed by immunosequencing. The paper's data handling went like this. Repertoire TCRs were matched against a reference library of SARS-CoV-2-specific TCRs generated with the MIRA antigen-specificity platform. Breadth meant the fraction of unique TCRs that were SARS-CoV-2-associated, whereas depth meant the fraction of total T cells that were SARS-CoV-2-associated. Using the MIRA data, each spike-specific TCR was mapped to the spike region that the TCR reacts to and placed in a CD4 or CD8 class. Log10-transformed breadth and depth values were compared by one-way ANOVA with Sidak's multiple comparisons tests. TCRdb's version of the immuneACCESS table is confined to in-frame rearrangements and falls short of the full clone set. An unresolved V gene accounts for under half of the shortfall where checked; the remainder is of unknown origin. V, J and clone size derive from that table, while D and trimming were established from the DNA sequence. Recorded for this sample are roughly 150,000 clones; around 90% of them occurred a single time. The top ten constitute under 2% of the sample.

Reading the label with the study, this specimen's time point is: baseline before first vaccination. Vaccinee samples were obtained from the UK trials COV001 and COV002, which included a single-blind randomized controlled phase 2/3 trial of AZD1222 (ChAdOx1 nCoV-19) in healthy adults. For TCRbeta chain sequencing, PBMC samples were collected from trial participants at day 0 and at day 28 after the second dose. Points on this clone: Its antigen target is currently unknown. No much larger clone exists at a distance of one base, and base qualities are not known.

Taken from the germline V gene, the CDR1 and CDR2 loops are SNHLY and FYNNEI. Deletion took 2 bases off V and 5 bases off J, with a span of 5 bases between the germline ends. CDR3 length: 12 amino acids, cysteine to phenylalanine. Only CDR3 DNA is held: 36 bases, read in frame from base 1. Sample: peripheral blood, taken on day 0 of AZD1222 vaccination. The chain employs TRBV2 and TRBJ2-3, with the D segment identity uncertain. The sequence was collected from an adult in good health. The CDR3 corresponds to CASSETGDTQYF. The nucleotide sequence reads as follows: TGTGCCAGCAGTGAAACGGGAGATACGCAGTATTTT.